This note documents a single TCR beta chain sequence. This clonotype was recorded at least ten times. No antigen is known for it. No quality values exist for individual bases; no much larger clone is one base distant. This specimen belongs to a study of T cells in Graves' hyperthyroidism and ophthalmopathy (dated by TCRdb to between 2018 and 2021). Concerning the study at large: Peripheral blood samples were taken at the time of initial diagnosis, prior to any treatment. To identify distinguishing TCR V-J signatures, a discovery cohort of about a hundred patients was used, comprising some 43 with Graves' ophthalmopathy and some 60 with stable Graves' hyperthyroidism. Whether ophthalmopathy could be predicted prospectively was tested in an independent validation cohort made up of roughly 19 hyperthyroidism patients plus 17 patients who later progressed to ophthalmopathy. For training and testing, the approximately 97 patients in the discovery cohort were randomly divided in a 7:3 ratio. In about six Graves' hyperthyroidism patients, the study also compared T-cell repertoires from thyroid tissue with T-cell repertoires from blood. After blood sampling, hyperthyroidism patients were treated with methimazole at a starting dose of 30 mg daily, and ophthalmopathy patients were treated with high-dose intravenous methylprednisolone. The paper describes TCR Vbeta CDR3 sequencing of fewer than 150 peripheral blood samples, made up of roughly 45 ophthalmopathy patients, around 78 hyperthyroidism patients and approximately 17 progressor patients.

The TCR beta CDR3 regions were amplified from the RNA transcripts. For the first round of RT-PCR on the TCR CDR3, the HTBI primer set was used together with the Qiagen OneStep RT-PCR kit. Libraries were constructed in a second round of multiplex PCR, after which size selection and purification were carried out. Paired-end sequencing of the libraries was performed with 100 bp reads on an Illumina HiSeq2000. In the paper's pipeline: SOAPnuke was used to process the raw data, throwing out any read that contained adapters or uncalled bases, had a mean Phred below 15, or lacked an exact constant-primer or identifier match. High-quality paired reads were merged using COPE v1.2.5, and each unique nucleotide sequence was defined as a clonotype. Clonotypes were aligned to IMGT TRBV, TRBD and TRBJ reference segments using MiTCR v1.1. The analysis was restricted to V-J combinations with a frequency above 0.0001, which together covered around 99% of the repertoires. A TCS score was defined as the ratio between F50 (clonal expansion) and ExV (chaos), using BLOSUM62-based TCRdist between CDR3 peptides within each V-J. Welch's t-statistics and random forest reduced 500 to 550 V-J features to about 12, which were used in a naive Bayes classifier (R e1071). TCRdb reran the public reads through fastp at Q25 and MiXCR, keeping productive beta chains. Rows matching on CDR3 protein sequence are summarized as one entry with the most common DNA and genes. It is TCRdb's table, rather than the study itself, that gives the V and J calls and clone size. This sample is represented by a few hundred thousand distinct CDR3 sequences; around 13% of them were singletons. The ten largest account for around 20% of the sample.

CDR1 and CDR2, per the germline V gene (reference sequence), are LGHDT and YNNKEL. The CDR3 holds 12 amino acids from the cysteine to the phenylalanine. CDR3 DNA is the only sequence kept; it has 36 bases, read in frame from the first base. The germline ends are 4 bases apart after V is trimmed by 0 bases and J by 5 bases. Summary of the overall study and its limitations: Most expanded thyroid clonotypes (frequency above 0.001) were also detected in blood, suggesting blood repertoires may reflect thyroid immune responses. Ophthalmopathy was separated from stable hyperthyroidism by a 13 V-J signature model, with over 85% sensitivity and 81% to 82% specificity obtained in cross-validation and 80%/75% obtained in testing. No statistical method was used to fix the sample size in advance, and group allocation was not hidden from the investigators. During validation, the model predicted progression to ophthalmopathy a median of approximately six months ahead of onset, with around 65% sensitivity and 72.22% specificity.

In the ophthalmopathy patients, disease was moderately to severely active, with a Clinical Activity Score of 3 or more, a NOSPECS grade of 4 or more, and a duration of less than 3 months. The study excluded patients with uncontrolled infections, other autoimmune diseases, pregnancy or lactation. Clinical symptoms, serum thyroxine and TRAb, thyroid ultrasound, and orbital computed tomography formed the basis for the diagnoses. PBMCs were isolated from about 10 ml of fresh peripheral blood by Ficoll-Paque density gradient centrifugation. Trizol reagent was used to extract total RNA, and RNA quality was then checked on an Agilent 2100 Bioanalyzer.

This sequence was found in a woman younger than 45 with Graves' ophthalmopathy. The chain uses TRBV3-1 and TRBJ2-5; no confident D gene assignment can be made. Specimen: blood. The DNA is TGTGCCAGCAGCCAAGACGGGGAGACCCAGTACTTC. Translated, it gives CASSQDGETQYF.